The 12 T cell receptor beta chains below were found in one sample sequenced in a study of blood T cell repertoires in COVID-19. TCRdb's copy holds only in-frame clones and misses some; the assay was immunoSEQ multiplex PCR. The sample lists roughly 250,000 clones; around 90% were seen once. Material for sequencing was PBMCs or T cells enriched from blood (not recorded which). These receptors came from a human donor in a cohort exposed to, infected with or recovered from COVID-19 (not recorded which). The donor label of this sample is uncertain.

The rearrangement joins TRBV7-9 to TRBJ2-3; D perhaps matches TRBD2 (5 bases). The CDR3 is made up of 15 amino acids. V shed 3 bases and J shed 6 bases, with 16 bases lying between them. Germline V gene sequence: CDR1 SEHNR, CDR2 FQNEAQ (reference sequence). The CDR3 nucleotides read TGTGCCAGCAGCTTTAAGAGGGCCATTCAGGATACGCAGTATTTT. It is translated as CASSFKRAIQDTQYF.

The J gene is TRBJ2-3, the V gene TRBV5-3, with 9 bases lining up with TRBD2. TRBV5-3 is classed as an ORF, of uncertain function. The V gene end was trimmed by 4 bases and the J gene end by 5 bases; junction bases not matched to a gene: 8. This CDR3 is built from 15 residues. CDR3 bases: TGTGCCAGAAGCCCGATCGCGGGGGGGCTAGATACGCAGTATTTT. Its protein is CARSPIAGGLDTQYF.

The chain links TRBV4-1 to TRBJ1-2, with 8 bases that match TRBD1. The CDR3 is 16 amino acids. Germline V gene sequence: CDR1 MGHRA, CDR2 YSYEKL. The ends lost 2 bases at V and 4 bases at J; junction bases unmatched: 9. The CDR3 nucleotides are TGCGCCAGCAGCCAACAGACCGGACAGGGCCTCTATGGCTACACCTTC. Encoded protein: CASSQQTGQGLYGYTF.

The chain has TRBV4-1 and TRBJ2-1, with 8 bases aligning to TRBD1. V dropped 0 bases and J dropped 6; count of bases not matched to a gene: 4. The CDR3 length is 15 residues. CDR1 MGHRA and CDR2 YSYEKL come from the germline V gene. CDR3 loop: CASSQEATGGNEQFF. The CDR3 DNA sequence: TGCGCCAGCAGCCAAGAGGCTACAGGGGGCAATGAGCAGTTCTTC.

This chain uses TRBV6-5 with TRBJ1-4; TRBD1 matches at 8 bases. V shed 10 bases and J 4 bases; nucleotides not matched to a gene: 5. The CDR3 contains 13 residues. Germline values: CDR1 MNHEY, CDR2 SVGAGI. CDR3 DNA: TGTGCCACCTCGACAGGGGATAATGAAAAACTGTTTTTT. Amino acids: CATSTGDNEKLFF.

V usage is TRBV19 and J usage is TRBJ1-1, with D possibly being TRBD1 (6 bases). Germline V gives CDR1 LNHDA, CDR2 SQIVND (reference sequence). The CDR3 consists of 13 residues. Trimming cost V 5 bases and J 8 bases, with 15 bases left between them. CDR3 amino acids: CASSVRGGAEAFF. The CDR3 coding sequence is TGTGCCAGTAGTGTGAGGGGGGGCGCGGAAGCTTTCTTT.

As DNA, the CDR3 is TGTGCCAGCAGTGTTATCAGGGATACTGAAGCTTTCTTT. This gives the protein CASSVIRDTEAFF. J is TRBJ1-1 and V is TRBV7-2; tentatively, D is TRBD1 (5 bases). CDR1 and CDR2 from the germline V gene are SGHTA and FQGNSA. Trimming took off 6 bases at V and 5 bases at J, with 13 bases between the two ends. This CDR3 spans 13 amino acids.

This chain joins TRBV7-8 and TRBJ1-5; 7 nucleotides align to TRBD1. The V segment lost 5 bases and the J segment 4 bases; nucleotides outside the gene matches: 8. The germline V gene has CDR1 SGHVS and CDR2 FQNEAQ. The CDR3 sequence is 15 residues long. CDR3 DNA: TGTGCCAGCAGCCCCCGGGACAGAGTAAATCAGCCCCAGCATTTT. It codes for CASSPRDRVNQPQHF.

CDR3 residues: CASSIEGGHQPQHF. The CDR3 DNA sequence: TGTGCCAGTAGTATAGAAGGGGGACATCAGCCCCAGCATTTT. The chain carries TRBV19 and TRBJ1-5; weak D call: TRBD1 (6 bases). V dropped 0 bases and J dropped 5 bases, with 8 bases sitting between them. In germline, CDR1 is LNHDA, CDR2 SQIVND (reference sequence). CDR3 length: 14 residues.

The chain uses TRBV5-1 and TRBJ2-1, with D possibly matching TRBD2 (6 bases). Germline V gene sequence: CDR1 SGHRS, CDR2 YFSETQ. CDR3 length equals 16 residues. With 2 bases removed from V and 6 bases from J, the gap between germline ends came to 18 bases. DNA of the CDR3: TGCGCCAGCAGCTTCCGCGAGGCGGGGCCCCTCAATGAGCAGTTCTTC. This sequence encodes CASSFREAGPLNEQFF.

As for this clone: An end of the junction does not agree with germline; a read error may underlie this. The chain joins TRBV10-3 to TRBJ2-2, with 9 bases aligning to TRBD2. Germline assignment: CDR1 ENHRY and CDR2 SYGVKD. CDR3 length equals 16 residues. This chain's CDR3 is CAIKTGTSPNTGELLF. CDR3 nucleotides: TGTGCCATCAAAACCGGGACTAGCCCCAACACCGGGGAGCTGCTTTTT.

The chain links TRBV6-4 to TRBJ2-1; TRBD2 agrees at 7 bases. Germline values: CDR1 MRHNA, CDR2 SNTAGT. V was pared by 5 bases and J by 3 bases, with 4 bases of the junction left unmatched. This CDR3 region has 14 residues. The DNA of the CDR3 is TGTGCCAGCAGTCCGGGACTACACTACAATGAGCAGTTCTTC. Its translation is CASSPGLHYNEQFF.